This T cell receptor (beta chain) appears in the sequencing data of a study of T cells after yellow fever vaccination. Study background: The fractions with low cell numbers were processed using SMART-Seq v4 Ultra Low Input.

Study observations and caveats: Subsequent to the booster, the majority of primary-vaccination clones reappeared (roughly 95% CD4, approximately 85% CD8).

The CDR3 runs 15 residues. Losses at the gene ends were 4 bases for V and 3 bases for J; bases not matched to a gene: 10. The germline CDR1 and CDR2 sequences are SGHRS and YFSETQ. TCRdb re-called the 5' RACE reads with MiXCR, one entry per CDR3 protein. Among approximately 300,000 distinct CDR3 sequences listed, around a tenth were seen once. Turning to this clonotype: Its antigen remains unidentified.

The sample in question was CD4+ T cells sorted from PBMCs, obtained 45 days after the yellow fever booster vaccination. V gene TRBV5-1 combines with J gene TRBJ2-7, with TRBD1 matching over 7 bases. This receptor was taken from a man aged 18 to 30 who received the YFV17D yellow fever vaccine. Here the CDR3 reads CASSRDRATSYEQYF. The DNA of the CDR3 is TGCGCCAGCAGCCGTGACAGGGCAACGAGCTACGAGCAGTACTTC.